Following are 6 T cell receptor beta chains from one sample sequenced in a study of blood T cell repertoires in COVID-19. Produced via immunoSEQ multiplex PCR; TCRdb's table is partial and in-frame only. This sample has fewer than 35,000 clones, with 80% to 90% found just once. The sample consisted of peripheral blood. These receptors came from a man older than 75 with acute or convalescent COVID-19.

The CDR3 bases are TGCGCCAGCAGTGCCACTACCCCGCCGTTTGGGGAGCAGTTCTTC. Amino acids: CASSATTPPFGEQFF. V and J are TRBV10-2 and TRBJ2-1; no clear D gene. The length of the CDR3 is 15 residues. CDR1 WSHSY and CDR2 SAAADI come from the germline V gene. Trimming left V 4 bases short and J 10 bases short, with 20 bases between.

The gene calls are TRBV19 and TRBJ2-3; 10 bases fit TRBD2. V dropped 3 bases and J dropped 6; count of bases not matched to a gene: 3. Germline V gene lookup returns CDR1 LNHDA and CDR2 SQIVND (reference sequence). This CDR3 region has 14 residues. CDR3 sequence: CASSISSGSDTQYF. The CDR3 coding sequence is TGTGCCAGTAGTATCTCTAGCGGGAGCGATACGCAGTATTTT. Supplemented by reference TRBV19 and TRBJ2-3, the full variable domain reads DGGITQSPKYLFRKEGQNVTLSCEQNLNHDAMYWYRQDPGQGLRLIYYSQIVNDFQKGDIAEGYSVSREKKESFPLTVTSAQKNPTAFYLCASSISSGSDTQYFGPGTRLTVL.

The chain uses TRBV20-1 and TRBJ1-2; TRBD1 is a possible D gene (5 bases). Germline lookup yields CDR1 DFQATT and CDR2 SNEGSKA (reference sequence). V lost 6 bases and J lost 12, with 14 bases in between. This CDR3 is 10 amino acids long. CDR3 sequence: CSARETVHTF. CDR3 nucleotides: TGCAGTGCCCGGGAGACAGTTCACACCTTC.

This chain joins TRBV24-1 and TRBJ2-1, with D possibly being TRBD1 (6 bases). The ends were cut back, 1 base at V and 0 bases at J, with 9 bases in the middle. This CDR3 has 16 amino acids. Germline values: CDR1 KGHDR, CDR2 SFDVKD. The CDR3 here is CATSDLEGVSYNEQFF. CDR3 nucleotides: TGTGCCACCAGTGATTTAGAGGGGGTCTCCTACAATGAGCAGTTCTTC.

The chain uses TRBV3-1 (or the pseudogene TRBV3-2) and TRBJ2-3; D perhaps matches TRBD1 (5 bases). This CDR3 contains 16 residues. Germline values: CDR1 LGHDT, CDR2 YNNKEL (reference sequence). The ends were cut back, 4 bases at V and 1 base at J, with 15 bases in the middle. This CDR3 reads CASSLRNRGGTDTQYF. The CDR3 region has the DNA TGTGCCAGCAGCCTCAGGAATAGGGGCGGCACAGATACGCAGTATTTT.

The chain carries TRBV3-1 (or the pseudogene TRBV3-2) and TRBJ2-7; 7 nucleotides line up with TRBD2. This CDR3 spans 15 amino acids. J gave up 3 bases and V 3 bases, and 8 bases lay outside the gene matches. The germline CDR1 and CDR2 sequences are LGHDT and YNNKEL (reference sequence). CDR3 coding DNA: TGTGCCAGCAGCCAGAGTGGGACGGGGGGCTACGAGCAGTACTTC. Encoded protein: CASSQSGTGGYEQYF.